The sequence of this T cell receptor beta chain was determined in a study of response to subunit inactivated influenza vaccine. In TCRdb, the RT-PCR reads were re-called with MiXCR into one record per CDR3 protein. The top ten clones hold roughly a tenth of a sample with 150,000 to 200,000 distinct CDR3 sequences, about 10% of them seen once. Germline V gene lookup returns CDR1 DFQATT and CDR2 SNEGSKA (reference sequence). Deletions cut 6 bases from V and 3 bases from J, with 21 bases between. The CDR3 is 15 residues long. The material sequenced was non-naive T cells sorted from PBMCs, taken on the day of vaccination. The sequence derives from a man between 45 and 60 years old who received an inactivated influenza vaccine. V gene TRBV20-1 combines with J gene TRBJ2-7; D may be TRBD1 or TRBD2 (5 bases each). The CDR3: CSAGSRRGRLYEQYF. DNA for the CDR3: TGCAGTGCCGGCAGTCGTCGGGGCCGACTCTACGAGCAGTACTTC.